These T cell receptor beta chains were read from a single sample in a study of beta chain features in type 1 diabetes. Assay: immunoSEQ multiplex PCR; the TCRdb copy retains only in-frame clones and omits some. The sample contains about 350,000 clones, about 20% of which appear only once. The sample consisted of naive CD4+ T cells from blood. The receptors were sampled from a woman under 30 in good health. Each CDR3 is given with its conserved first and last residue. Each record gives: CDR3 DNA, CDR3 protein, V gene, clone size, D gene, J gene. The D gene is left open where the match is weak. Clone size is stated in some rows and not others, as once, few, many or a class when expanded.

DNA: TGTGCCAGCAGCCCCGACAGGAGCTATGGCTACACCTTC; CDR3: CASSPDRSYGYTF; V: TRBV4-2; size: few; D: .; J: TRBJ1-2
DNA: TGTGCCAGCTCATATGACAGGGACTACGAGCAGTACTTC; CDR3: CASSYDRDYEQYF; V: TRBV18; size: .; D: TRBD1; J: TRBJ2-7
DNA: TGTGCCAGCTCACCTTCCGGGACAGGGGCCCGGGGCTACACCTTC; CDR3: CASSPSGTGARGYTF; V: TRBV18; size: .; D: TRBD1; J: TRBJ1-2
DNA: TGTGCCAGTAGTGTCCAGGGGAATCAGCCCCAGCATTTT; CDR3: CASSVQGNQPQHF; V: TRBV19; size: .; D: .; J: TRBJ1-5
DNA: TGCAGCGCAAGACAGGGGGCAGGTGGCGAGCAGTACTTC; CDR3: CSARQGAGGEQYF; V: TRBV29-1; size: few; D: TRBD1; J: TRBJ2-7
DNA: TGTGCCAGCAGCCCCTGGAGGGTGGCCAAAAACATTCAGTACTTC; CDR3: CASSPWRVAKNIQYF; V: TRBV7-8; size: .; D: .; J: TRBJ2-4
DNA: TGTGCCAGCAGCCCAGGCCCCCAAGCTAACTATGGCTACACCTTC; CDR3: CASSPGPQANYGYTF; V: TRBV5-6; size: .; D: .; J: TRBJ1-2
DNA: TGTGCCAGCATCCCCCGGGATGGGCTCTTTGAAGCTTTCTTT; CDR3: CASIPRDGLFEAFF; V: TRBV6-1; size: .; D: .; J: TRBJ1-1
DNA: TGTGCCAGCAGTGACGCAACTGACAGGGTGAGAGGGAATCAGCCCCAGCATTTT; CDR3: CASSDATDRVRGNQPQHF; V: TRBV6-1; size: .; D: TRBD1; J: TRBJ1-5
DNA: TGTGCCAGCAGCTCGGGACCTCTGGAGGGAGATACGCAGTATTTT; CDR3: CASSSGPLEGDTQYF; V: TRBV11-1; size: .; D: .; J: TRBJ2-3
DNA: TGTGCCAGCAGCCCCATAGCGGGGGCCGGATCCTACGAGCAGTACTTC; CDR3: CASSPIAGAGSYEQYF; V: TRBV7-2; size: .; D: TRBD2; J: TRBJ2-7
DNA: TGTGCCAGCAGTTACCAGGGAGGGAACACTGAAGCTTTCTTT; CDR3: CASSYQGGNTEAFF; V: TRBV6-6; size: few; D: .; J: TRBJ1-1
DNA: TGTGCCAGCAATGAACGTCGGGGTGAAAAACTGTTTTTT; CDR3: CASNERRGEKLFF; V: TRBV2; size: .; D: .; J: TRBJ1-4
DNA: TGCAGCGTCGGACAGGGGGTTTATCAGCCCCAGCATTTT; CDR3: CSVGQGVYQPQHF; V: TRBV29-1; size: .; D: TRBD1; J: TRBJ1-5
DNA: TGCAGCGTTGGAGGGGACACCCTAACTTACGCTTTCTTT; CDR3: CSVGGDTLTYAFF; V: TRBV29-1; size: .; D: .; J: TRBJ1-1
DNA: TGCGCCAGCAGCCTGGACAGAGATACGCAGTATTTT; CDR3: CASSLDRDTQYF; V: TRBV5-1; size: few; D: .; J: TRBJ2-3
DNA: TGTGCCAGCAGCCCGCAGGGGGTGGATGGCTACACCTTC; CDR3: CASSPQGVDGYTF; V: TRBV7-2; size: .; D: TRBD1; J: TRBJ1-2
DNA: TGTGCCAGCATTTATTCGAATTCACCCCTCCACTTT; CDR3: CASIYSNSPLHF; V: TRBV21-1; size: .; D: .; J: TRBJ1-6
DNA: TGTGCCAGCAGCTTAGGTGTCAACGAGCAGTACTTC; CDR3: CASSLGVNEQYF; V: TRBV7-8; size: few; D: .; J: TRBJ2-7
DNA: TGTGCCAGCAGCCCGGAGACTAGCGGGGGGGCGTTTGAGCAGTTCTTC; CDR3: CASSPETSGGAFEQFF; V: TRBV5-4; size: few; D: TRBD2; J: TRBJ2-1
DNA: TGCGCCAGCAGCCAGGGGGCTTGGGCTAGCGGGGGGGCCCTAGATACGCAGTATTTT; CDR3: CASSQGAWASGGALDTQYF; V: TRBV4-1; size: .; D: TRBD2; J: TRBJ2-3
DNA: TGTGCCTGGAGTGTACAGAGAGGGACCTACGAGCAGTACTTC; CDR3: CAWSVQRGTYEQYF; V: TRBV30; size: .; D: .; J: TRBJ2-7
DNA: TGTGCCAGCAGCTTAGGGTCAGGAATGAACACTGAAGCTTTCTTT; CDR3: CASSLGSGMNTEAFF; V: TRBV11-3; size: .; D: .; J: TRBJ1-1
DNA: TGTGCCAGCAGCTATACAGGGAAAGAGACCCAGTACTTC; CDR3: CASSYTGKETQYF; V: TRBV6-5; size: .; D: .; J: TRBJ2-5
DNA: TGTGCCAGCAGATTTACTCCCCACACTGAAGCTTTCTTT; CDR3: CASRFTPHTEAFF; V: TRBV5-8; size: .; D: .; J: TRBJ1-1
DNA: TGTGCCAGCAGCTTAACCGGAGGGAGCACTGAAGCTTTCTTT; CDR3: CASSLTGGSTEAFF; V: TRBV9; size: .; D: .; J: TRBJ1-1
DNA: TGCGCCAGCAGCCAAGTGGACAGCCCGTTATATGGCTACACCTTC; CDR3: CASSQVDSPLYGYTF; V: TRBV4-1; size: .; D: .; J: TRBJ1-2
DNA: TGTGCCACCAGGACAGGGGGCGACAAAAACATTCAGTACTTC; CDR3: CATRTGGDKNIQYF; V: TRBV15; size: once; D: TRBD1; J: TRBJ2-4
DNA: TGTGCCTGGAGTGTAACTCAGGGACATTGGCCCCAGCATTTT; CDR3: CAWSVTQGHWPQHF; V: TRBV30; size: .; D: .; J: TRBJ1-5
DNA: TGTGCCAGCAGTGAGGGACAGGCAAATCAGCCCCAGCATTTT; CDR3: CASSEGQANQPQHF; V: TRBV2; size: .; D: TRBD1; J: TRBJ1-5
DNA: TGCGCCAGCAGCCCCATCGGGACTAGCAGGTACCAAGAGACCCAGTACTTC; CDR3: CASSPIGTSRYQETQYF; V: TRBV5-1; size: .; D: TRBD2; J: TRBJ2-5
DNA: TGTGCCGCCCAGGGCGGGGATCGATCACCCCTCCACTTT; CDR3: CAAQGGDRSPLHF; V: TRBV28; size: few; D: .; J: TRBJ1-6
DNA: TGCGCCAGCACCTTGACAGGAGTACAAGAGACCCAGTACTTC; CDR3: CASTLTGVQETQYF; V: TRBV5-1; size: few; D: .; J: TRBJ2-5
DNA: TGTGCCAGCAGCGGAGAGACGGGTCGGGATGGCTACACCTTC; CDR3: CASSGETGRDGYTF; V: TRBV5-4; size: few; D: .; J: TRBJ1-2
DNA: TGCAGCGTTGATCCAGCGGGGGATACCCAGTACTTC; CDR3: CSVDPAGDTQYF; V: TRBV29-1; size: few; D: TRBD2; J: TRBJ2-5